These T cell receptor beta chains were read from a single sample in a study of blood T cell repertoires in COVID-19. Produced via immunoSEQ multiplex PCR; TCRdb's table is partial and in-frame only. The top ten hold 24% of the sample, which has more than 85,000 clones, around 75% seen once. The sample taken for sequencing was peripheral blood. These receptor sequences come from a man aged 65 to 79 with acute or convalescent COVID-19. CDR3s include the opening cysteine and the closing phenylalanine or tryptophan. Each record gives: V gene, clone size, CDR3 length, D gene, J gene, CDR3 protein, CDR3 DNA. A D gene is named only where the DNA matches it firmly. Clone size, where shown, is once, few, many, or a class for clones that have expanded.

>TRBV14|-|16|-|TRBJ1-4
CASSQIAGRGDEKLFF
TGTGCCAGCAGCCAAATCGCCGGCAGGGGAGATGAAAAACTGTTTTTT
>TRBV4-2|-|14|-|TRBJ1-5
CASSQDRGNQPQHF
TGTGCCAGCAGCCAAGATCGGGGTAATCAGCCCCAGCATTTT
>TRBV27|-|16|TRBD2|TRBJ2-1
CASSAPGTSGSNEQFF
TGTGCCAGCAGTGCCCCCGGGACTAGCGGGTCCAATGAGCAGTTCTTC
>TRBV7-9|-|16|-|TRBJ2-3
CASSSGLGGVTDTQYF
TGTGCCAGCAGCTCCGGACTTGGCGGAGTCACAGATACGCAGTATTTT
>TRBV7-9|few|14|-|TRBJ1-4
CASTYRGAGEKLFF
TGTGCCAGCACCTACCGGGGGGCGGGTGAAAAACTGTTTTTT
>TRBV10-3|-|18|-|TRBJ2-1
CAISGDIRNDKGGNEQFF
TGTGCCATCAGTGGGGATATACGAAATGACAAGGGGGGGAATGAGCAGTTCTTC
>TRBV3-1/TRBV3-2|-|14|-|TRBJ1-1
CASSQRHLNTEAFF
TGTGCCAGCAGCCAGCGACACTTGAACACTGAAGCTTTCTTT
>TRBV18|-|15|TRBD1|TRBJ1-2
CASSPTNRGGYGYTF
TGTGCCAGCTCACCTACTAACAGGGGTGGCTATGGCTACACCTTC
>TRBV10-3|-|15|TRBD2|TRBJ2-3
CAIRDWTSGADTQYF
TGTGCCATCAGAGACTGGACTAGCGGAGCAGATACGCAGTATTTT
>TRBV7-9|-|14|-|TRBJ1-6
CASSLEGGVSPLHF
TGTGCCAGCAGCTTAGAAGGGGGTGTATCACCCCTCCACTTT
>TRBV5-1|-|13|-|TRBJ1-3
CASSPGAGNTIYF
TGCGCCAGCAGCCCGGGAGCTGGAAACACCATATATTTT
>TRBV5-6|-|14|TRBD1|TRBJ2-1
CASSLRQGHNEQFF
TGTGCCAGCAGCTTACGACAGGGCCACAATGAGCAGTTCTTC
>TRBV12-3/TRBV12-4|few|13|-|TRBJ2-1
CASSLSSRGEQFF
TGTGCCAGCAGTTTATCCAGCAGGGGTGAGCAGTTCTTC
>TRBV6-6|-|12|-|TRBJ1-1
CASSSGEGGAFF
TGTGCCAGCAGCTCAGGGGAGGGGGGAGCTTTCTTT
>TRBV4-2|-|11|-|TRBJ1-1
CASQRGGEAFF
TGTGCCAGTCAGCGCGGAGGGGAGGCTTTCTTT
>TRBV18|-|15|-|TRBJ2-7
CASSPRWASPLEQYF
TGTGCCAGCTCACCACGGTGGGCCTCCCCCCTTGAGCAGTACTTC
>TRBV7-9|-|12|-|TRBJ1-6
CASSYGASPLHF
TGTGCCAGCAGCTACGGTGCTTCACCCCTCCACTTT
>TRBV2|-|13|TRBD1|TRBJ2-2
CASRPTGGGELFF
TGTGCCAGCAGGCCGACAGGGGGCGGGGAGCTGTTTTTT
>TRBV14|-|12|-|TRBJ1-2
CASSQGQRGYTF
TGTGCCAGCAGCCAGGGCCAGCGGGGCTACACCTTC
>TRBV28|-|17|TRBD1|TRBJ1-6
CASSLSTGGSYNSPLHF
TGTGCCAGCAGTTTATCCACAGGGGGATCCTATAATTCACCCCTCCACTTT
>TRBV20-1|-|15|TRBD2|TRBJ2-5
CSASGLAGNLETQYF
TGCAGTGCTAGTGGGCTAGCGGGGAACTTAGAGACCCAGTACTTC
>TRBV11-2|-|13|TRBD1|TRBJ1-1
CASSGDRNTEAFF
TGTGCCAGCAGCGGGGACAGGAACACTGAAGCTTTCTTT
>TRBV4-1|-|18|TRBD2|TRBJ2-7
CASSQDPLGLAGAYEQYF
TGCGCCAGCAGCCAAGATCCCCTAGGACTAGCGGGAGCCTACGAGCAGTACTTC
>TRBV7-2|-|15|TRBD1|TRBJ2-7
CASSRTGQSSYEQYF
TGTGCCAGCAGTCGGACAGGACAAAGCTCCTACGAGCAGTACTTC
>TRBV9|-|13|-|TRBJ1-2
CASSVDSNYGYTF
TGTGCCAGCAGCGTAGACAGTAACTATGGCTACACCTTC
>TRBV3-1/TRBV3-2|many|15|-|TRBJ2-1
CASSQDTGLNNEQFF
TGTGCCAGCAGCCAAGATACAGGCCTGAACAATGAGCAGTTCTTC
>TRBV11-2|-|14|-|TRBJ2-1
CASSPMGGYNEQFF
TGTGCCAGCAGCCCTATGGGGGGATACAATGAGCAGTTCTTC
>TRBV6-5|few|15|TRBD1|TRBJ1-4
CASSREGAANEKLFF
TGTGCCAGCAGTCGCGAGGGGGCGGCTAATGAAAAACTGTTTTTT
>TRBV30|-|12|-|TRBJ1-1
CAWSRIHTEAFF
TGTGCCTGGAGCAGGATTCACACTGAAGCTTTCTTT
>TRBV3-1/TRBV3-2|-|14|-|TRBJ2-5
CASSPQGGGETQYF
TGTGCCAGCAGCCCTCAAGGGGGTGGGGAGACCCAGTACTTC
>TRBV28|many|15|-|TRBJ1-3
CASSPSGGGGNTIYF
TGTGCCAGCAGTCCATCGGGGGGAGGTGGAAACACCATATATTTT
>TRBV28|few|13|TRBD1|TRBJ1-2
CASTDREDYGYTF
TGTGCCAGCACCGACAGGGAGGACTATGGCTACACCTTC
>TRBV2|-|14|TRBD1|TRBJ1-3
CASSLQGGGNTIYF
TGTGCCAGCAGTCTTCAGGGGGGTGGAAACACCATATATTTT
>TRBV18|-|16|TRBD2|TRBJ2-2
CASSLRTSGVTGELFF
TGTGCCAGCTCACTACGGACTAGCGGAGTCACCGGGGAGCTGTTTTTT
>TRBV10-3|-|14|-|TRBJ2-7
CAISERTWAYEQYF
TGTGCCATCAGTGAAAGGACATGGGCCTACGAGCAGTACTTC
>TRBV5-1|once|19|TRBD1|TRBJ1-6
CASSTHYRDRVEYNSPLHF
TGCGCCAGCAGCACTCACTACCGGGACAGGGTTGAGTATAATTCACCCCTCCACTTT
>TRBV20-1|-|15|-|TRBJ2-7
CSASPWGGLSYEQYF
TGCAGTGCTAGTCCTTGGGGGGGGCTCTCCTACGAGCAGTACTTC
>TRBV2|-|15|TRBD1|TRBJ2-2
CASKEGAHLSGELFF
TGTGCCAGCAAAGAGGGGGCGCATCTGTCCGGGGAGCTGTTTTTT
>TRBV27|-|15|TRBD1|TRBJ2-3
CASSLSWDSWYTQYF
TGTGCCAGCAGTTTATCGTGGGACAGTTGGTATACGCAGTATTTT
>TRBV5-8|-|15|-|TRBJ2-7
CASSLAGTPVYEQYF
TGTGCCAGCAGCTTGGCCGGGACACCTGTTTACGAGCAGTACTTC
>TRBV19|few|14|-|TRBJ2-2
CASSNGDYTGELFF
TGTGCCAGTAGTAATGGGGACTACACCGGGGAGCTGTTTTTT
>TRBV18|few|18|-|TRBJ1-4
CASSPQGGGWVRTEKLFF
TGTGCCAGCTCACCACAGGGAGGTGGTTGGGTGCGAACGGAAAAACTGTTTTTT
>TRBV10-1|-|14|-|TRBJ1-5
CASSERGKEQPQHF
TGCGCCAGCAGTGAGAGGGGGAAAGAGCAGCCCCAGCATTTT
>TRBV28|-|12|-|TRBJ2-3
CASSFGPDTQYF
TGTGCCAGCAGTTTTGGCCCAGATACGCAGTATTTT
>TRBV7-8|few|15|TRBD2|TRBJ2-7
CASSPLGLEIYEQYF
TGTGCCAGCAGCCCGTTGGGACTAGAGATCTACGAGCAGTACTTC
>TRBV7-3|-|14|TRBD1|TRBJ2-5
CASSSKGGTETQYF
TGTGCCAGCAGCTCCAAAGGGGGCACGGAGACCCAGTACTTC